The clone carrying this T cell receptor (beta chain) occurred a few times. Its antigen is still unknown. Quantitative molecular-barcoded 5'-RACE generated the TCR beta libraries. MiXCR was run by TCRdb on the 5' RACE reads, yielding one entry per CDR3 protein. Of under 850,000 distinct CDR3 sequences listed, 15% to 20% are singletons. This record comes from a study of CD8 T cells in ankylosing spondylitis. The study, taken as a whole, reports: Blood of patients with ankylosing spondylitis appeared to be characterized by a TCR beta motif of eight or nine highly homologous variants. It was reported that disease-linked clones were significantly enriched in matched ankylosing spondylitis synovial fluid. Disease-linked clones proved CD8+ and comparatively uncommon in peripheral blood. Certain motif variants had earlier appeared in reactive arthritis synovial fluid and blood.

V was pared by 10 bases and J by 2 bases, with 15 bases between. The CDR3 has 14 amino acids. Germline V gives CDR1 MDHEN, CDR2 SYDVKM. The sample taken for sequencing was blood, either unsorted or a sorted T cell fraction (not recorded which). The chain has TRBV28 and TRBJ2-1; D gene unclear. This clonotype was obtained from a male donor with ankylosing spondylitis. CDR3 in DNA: TGTGCCATCCGCCGGACGCCCACCTACAATGAGCAGTTCTTC. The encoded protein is CAIRRTPTYNEQFF. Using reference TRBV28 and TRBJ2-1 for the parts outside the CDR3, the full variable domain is DVKVTQSSRYLVKRTGEKVFLECVQDMDHENMFWYRQDPGLGLRLIYFSYDVKMKEKGDIPEGYSVSREKKERFSLILESASTNQTSMYLCAIRRTPTYNEQFFGPGTRLTVL.